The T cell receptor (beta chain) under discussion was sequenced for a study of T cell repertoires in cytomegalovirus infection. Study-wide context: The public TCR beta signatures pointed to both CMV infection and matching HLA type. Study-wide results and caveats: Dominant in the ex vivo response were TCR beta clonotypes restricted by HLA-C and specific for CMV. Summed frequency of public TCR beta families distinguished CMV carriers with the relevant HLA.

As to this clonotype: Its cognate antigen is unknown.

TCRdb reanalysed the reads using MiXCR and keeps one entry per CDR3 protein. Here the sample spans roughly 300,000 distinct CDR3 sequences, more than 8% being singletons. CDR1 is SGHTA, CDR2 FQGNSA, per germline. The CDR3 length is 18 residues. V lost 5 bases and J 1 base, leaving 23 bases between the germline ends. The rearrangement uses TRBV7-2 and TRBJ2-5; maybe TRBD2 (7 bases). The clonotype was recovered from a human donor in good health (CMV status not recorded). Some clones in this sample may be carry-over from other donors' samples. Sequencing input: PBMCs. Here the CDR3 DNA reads TGTGCCAGCAGCCCCGCCCTGGGGGCGGGGGCCCGCCAAGAGACCCAGTACTTC. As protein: CASSPALGAGARQETQYF.